Each of the 13 T cell receptor beta chains below was sequenced from the same sample in a study of T-cell memory formation after mild COVID-19. In TCRdb, the 5' RACE reads were re-called with MiXCR into one record per CDR3 protein. This repertoire shows 380,000 or so distinct CDR3 sequences, under 15% found once; its top ten account for about 22%. The specimen sequenced was PBMCs or a T cell subset sorted from them (not recorded which). The receptor set was obtained from a young man who had mild COVID-19 (a few samples of this study predate the infection). Cell type and time point are not known.

The chain is built from TRBV6-1 and TRBJ2-7, with 7 positions matching TRBD1. With V trimmed by 10 bases and J by 3 bases, 12 bases remained unmatched. CDR3 length equals 14 residues. Germline V gene lookup returns CDR1 MNHNS and CDR2 SASEGT. CDR3: CATYDTGAIYEQYF. The DNA of the CDR3 is TGTGCCACTTACGATACAGGGGCGATCTACGAGCAGTACTTC.

This clonotype has just a few counts. The CDR3 DNA is TGCAGCGTTGTGTTAGCGGAGGTGGAGACCCAGTACTTC. It specifies CSVVLAEVETQYF. The genes are TRBV29-1 and TRBJ2-5; maybe TRBD2 (6 bases). The germline CDR1 and CDR2 sequences are SQVTM and ANQGSEA. V was clipped by 4 bases and J by 5 bases, with 14 bases between them. CDR3 length equals 13 residues.

This clonotype occurred a few times. The gene calls are TRBV4-3 and TRBJ1-5; TRBD1 agrees at 9 bases. This CDR3 is 16 amino acids long. The V gene end was trimmed by 0 bases and the J gene end by 7 bases; junction bases not matched to a gene: 7. Germline V gene data show CDR1 as LGHNA and CDR2 as YSLEER. The CDR3 bases are TGCGCCAGCAGCCAAGATCTGGGACAGGGCGGCCAGCCCCAGCATTTT. Protein: CASSQDLGQGGQPQHF.

The chain carries TRBV3-1 and TRBJ1-3; the D is unclear. The germline CDR1 and CDR2 sequences are LGHDT and YNNKEL (reference sequence). Trimming took 2 bases from V and 4 from J, leaving 9 bases between them. The CDR3 totals 14 residues. CDR3 sequence: CASSQWVAGNTIYF. DNA of the CDR3: TGTGCCAGCAGCCAATGGGTTGCAGGAAACACCATATATTTT.

This clonotype was detected a few times. V is TRBV20-1 and J is TRBJ2-1, with D uncertain. In germline, CDR1 is DFQATT, CDR2 SNEGSKA (reference sequence). The CDR3 consists of 12 residues. The ends were cut back, 5 bases at V and 2 bases at J, with 7 bases in the middle. The CDR3 coding sequence is TGCAGTGCTGGTTATGCCTACAATGAGCAGTTCTTC. This codes for CSAGYAYNEQFF.

This clonotype occurred a few times. The chain recombines TRBV23-1 with TRBJ2-1; no firm D call. TRBV23-1 is treated as an ORF (open reading frame) with a function not yet certain. The CDR3 has 11 residues. Trimming cost V 6 bases and J 3 bases, with 3 bases left between them. CDR3 sequence: CASSCYNEQFF. CDR3 DNA sequence: TGCGCCAGCAGCTGCTACAATGAGCAGTTCTTC.

This clonotype was observed a handful of times. The chain couples TRBV11-2 to TRBJ2-7; 8 positions match TRBD1. Germline loops: CDR1 SGHAT, CDR2 FQNNGV. V lost 7 bases, J lost 4 bases, and 12 bases stayed unmatched. This CDR3 comprises 15 residues. The CDR3 sequence is CASTRTGSPAYEQYF. The CDR3 DNA reads as TGTGCCAGCACCAGGACAGGGTCACCGGCTTACGAGCAGTACTTC.

The V and J genes are TRBV6-2 or TRBV6-3 and TRBJ1-5; a possible D gene is TRBD1 (6 bases). Germline values: CDR1 MNHEY, CDR2 SVGEGT. The CDR3 contains 15 residues. Trimming pared 6 bases from V and 2 bases from J, leaving 14 bases between. The CDR3 DNA reads as TGTGCCAGCAGCCCCAGGGGACCGGGCAATCAGCCCCAGCATTTT. This gives the protein CASSPRGPGNQPQHF.

This clonotype was counted only a few times. V gene TRBV5-4 combines with J gene TRBJ1-1; D possibly corresponds to TRBD1 (5 bases). Trimming shortened V by 4 bases and J by 0 bases, and 10 bases separated the two germline ends. Germline V CDR1 and CDR2: SGHNT, YYREEE (reference sequence). This CDR3 region has 14 residues. The CDR3 DNA reads as TGTGCCAGCAGCACCGGGGGTATGAACACTGAAGCTTTCTTT. Protein product: CASSTGGMNTEAFF.

This clonotype was found a few times. The V call is TRBV12-3 or TRBV12-4, the J call TRBJ1-3, with unresolved D. The CDR3 consists of 19 residues. The V end lost 8 bases, the J end lost 4 bases, and 30 bases lay between the germline ends. CDR3 DNA: TGTGCCAGCTCGTTAGGCTGGAAGCGGCAGGAAGGATGGGGAAACACCATATATTTT. It yields the protein CASSLGWKRQEGWGNTIYF.

This clonotype was seen ten or more times. The chain couples TRBV5-4 to TRBJ2-1, with D possibly matching TRBD2 (6 bases). The CDR3 covers 15 residues. Trimming cost V 3 bases and J 5 bases, with 15 bases left between them. Germline V gene sequence: CDR1 SGHNT, CDR2 YYREEE (reference sequence). CDR3: CASSSSRRGNNEQFF. In nucleotides, the CDR3 is TGTGCCAGCAGCTCCAGCCGGAGGGGAAACAATGAGCAGTTCTTC. Filled out from reference TRBV5-4 and TRBJ2-1, the complete variable domain reads ETGVTQSPTHLIKTRGQQVTLRCSSQSGHNTVSWYQQALGQGPQFIFQYYREEENGRGNFPPRFSGLQFPNYSSELNVNALELDDSALYLCASSSSRRGNNEQFFGPGTRLTVL.

This clonotype was counted between two and nine times. This chain uses TRBV10-2 with TRBJ1-2; 11 nucleotides agree with TRBD1. The CDR3 has 15 amino acids. The V segment lost 6 bases and the J segment 8 bases; nucleotides outside the gene matches: 11. Germline loops: CDR1 WSHSY, CDR2 SAAADI. The CDR3 region is CASSSGQGALKGYTF. Here the CDR3 DNA reads TGCGCCAGCAGCTCCGGACAGGGGGCTCTAAAGGGCTACACCTTC.

In this sample, this clonotype turned up a few times. This chain joins TRBV24-1 and TRBJ2-5; 7 bases agree with TRBD1. Germline V gives CDR1 KGHDR, CDR2 SFDVKD. The CDR3 totals 15 residues. J gave up 5 bases and V 2 bases, and 7 bases lay outside the gene matches. The DNA of the CDR3 is TGTGCCACCAGTGATTCAAGACAGGGCGGGGAGACCCAGTACTTC. Its protein is CATSDSRQGGETQYF.